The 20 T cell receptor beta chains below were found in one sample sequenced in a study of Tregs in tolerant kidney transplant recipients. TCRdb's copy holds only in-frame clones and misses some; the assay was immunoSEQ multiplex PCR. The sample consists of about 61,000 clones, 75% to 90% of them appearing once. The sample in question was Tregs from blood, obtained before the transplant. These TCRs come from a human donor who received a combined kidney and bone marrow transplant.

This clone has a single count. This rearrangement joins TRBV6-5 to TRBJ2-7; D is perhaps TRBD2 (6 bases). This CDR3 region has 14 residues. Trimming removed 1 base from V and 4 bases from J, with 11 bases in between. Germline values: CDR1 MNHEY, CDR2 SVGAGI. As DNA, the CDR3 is TGTGCCAGCAGTTACTGGCGGGAAGGGTACGAGCAGTACTTC. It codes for CASSYWREGYEQYF.

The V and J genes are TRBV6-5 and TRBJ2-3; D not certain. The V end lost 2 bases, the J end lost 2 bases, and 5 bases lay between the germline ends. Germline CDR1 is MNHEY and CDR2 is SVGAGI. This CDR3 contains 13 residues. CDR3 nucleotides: TGTGCCAGCAGTTACCCCCACACAGATACGCAGTATTTT. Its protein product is CASSYPHTDTQYF.

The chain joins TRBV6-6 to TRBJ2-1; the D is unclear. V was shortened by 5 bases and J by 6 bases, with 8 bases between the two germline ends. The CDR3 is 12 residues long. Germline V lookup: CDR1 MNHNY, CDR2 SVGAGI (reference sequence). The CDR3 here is CASSGVGNEQFF. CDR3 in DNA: TGTGCCAGCAGTGGGGTTGGCAATGAGCAGTTCTTC.

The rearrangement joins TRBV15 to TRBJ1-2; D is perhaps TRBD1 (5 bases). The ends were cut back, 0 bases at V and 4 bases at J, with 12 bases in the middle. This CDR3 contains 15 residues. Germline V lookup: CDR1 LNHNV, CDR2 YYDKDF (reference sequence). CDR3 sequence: CATSRDQTAAYGYTF. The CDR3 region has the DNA TGTGCCACCAGCAGAGATCAGACAGCCGCCTATGGCTACACCTTC.

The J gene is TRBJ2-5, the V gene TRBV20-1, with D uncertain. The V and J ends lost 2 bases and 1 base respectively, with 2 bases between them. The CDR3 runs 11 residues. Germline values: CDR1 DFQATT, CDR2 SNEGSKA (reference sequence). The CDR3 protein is CSARSQETQYF. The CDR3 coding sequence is TGCAGTGCTAGAAGCCAAGAGACCCAGTACTTC.

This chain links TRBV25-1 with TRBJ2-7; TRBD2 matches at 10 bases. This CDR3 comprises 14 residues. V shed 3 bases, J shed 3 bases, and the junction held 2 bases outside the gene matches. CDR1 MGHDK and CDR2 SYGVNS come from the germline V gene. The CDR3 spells CASSDTSGIYEQYF. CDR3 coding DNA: TGTGCCAGCAGTGATACTAGCGGGATCTACGAGCAGTACTTC.

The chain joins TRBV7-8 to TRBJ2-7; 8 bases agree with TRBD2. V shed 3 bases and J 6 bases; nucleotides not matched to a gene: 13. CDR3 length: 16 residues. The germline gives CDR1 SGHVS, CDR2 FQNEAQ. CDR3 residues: CASSLEPGLGVGEQYF. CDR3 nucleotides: TGTGCCAGCAGCTTGGAACCGGGACTAGGGGTCGGCGAGCAGTACTTC.

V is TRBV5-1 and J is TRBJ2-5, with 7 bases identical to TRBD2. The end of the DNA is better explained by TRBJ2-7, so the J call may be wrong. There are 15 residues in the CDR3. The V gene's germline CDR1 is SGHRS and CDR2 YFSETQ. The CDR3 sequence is CASKPTGTISYEQYF. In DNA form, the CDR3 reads TGCGCCAGCAAACCCACCGGGACTATCTCCTACGAGCAGTACTTC.

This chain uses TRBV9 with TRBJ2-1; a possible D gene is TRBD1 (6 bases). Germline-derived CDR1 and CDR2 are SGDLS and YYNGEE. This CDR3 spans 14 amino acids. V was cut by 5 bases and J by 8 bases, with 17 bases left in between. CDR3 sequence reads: CASSSLGTRDEQFF. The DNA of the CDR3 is TGTGCCAGCAGTTCACTAGGGACAAGGGATGAGCAGTTCTTC.

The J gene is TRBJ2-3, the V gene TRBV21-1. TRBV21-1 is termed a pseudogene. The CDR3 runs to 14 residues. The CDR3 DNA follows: TGTGCCAGCAGCGGGGGCGGGGGCACAGATACGCAGTATTTT. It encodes CASSGGGGTDTQYF.

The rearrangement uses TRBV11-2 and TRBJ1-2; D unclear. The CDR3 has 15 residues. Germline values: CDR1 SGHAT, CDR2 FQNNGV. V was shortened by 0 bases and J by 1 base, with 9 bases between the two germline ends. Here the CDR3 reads CASSLEGLFNYGYTF. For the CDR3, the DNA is TGTGCCAGCAGCTTAGAAGGTTTATTTAACTATGGCTACACCTTC.

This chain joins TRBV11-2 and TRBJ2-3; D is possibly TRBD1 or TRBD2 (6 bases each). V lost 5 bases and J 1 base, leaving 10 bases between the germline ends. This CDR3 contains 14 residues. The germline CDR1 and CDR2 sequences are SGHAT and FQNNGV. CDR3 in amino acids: CASSARGRTDTQYF. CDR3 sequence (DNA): TGTGCCAGCAGCGCACGGGGGCGCACAGATACGCAGTATTTT.

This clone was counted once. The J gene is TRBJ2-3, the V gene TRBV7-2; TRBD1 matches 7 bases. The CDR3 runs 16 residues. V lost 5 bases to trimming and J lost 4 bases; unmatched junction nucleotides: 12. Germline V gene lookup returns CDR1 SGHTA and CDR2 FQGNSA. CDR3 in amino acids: CASSTHTGAAADTQYF. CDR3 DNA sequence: TGTGCCAGCAGCACCCATACAGGGGCAGCGGCAGATACGCAGTATTTT.

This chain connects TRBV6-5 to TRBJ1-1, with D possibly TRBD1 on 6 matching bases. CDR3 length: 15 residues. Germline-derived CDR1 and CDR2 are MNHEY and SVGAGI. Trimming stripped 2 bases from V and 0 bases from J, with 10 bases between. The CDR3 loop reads CASSYGGLMNTEAFF. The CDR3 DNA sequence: TGTGCCAGCAGTTACGGGGGGCTGATGAACACTGAAGCTTTCTTT.

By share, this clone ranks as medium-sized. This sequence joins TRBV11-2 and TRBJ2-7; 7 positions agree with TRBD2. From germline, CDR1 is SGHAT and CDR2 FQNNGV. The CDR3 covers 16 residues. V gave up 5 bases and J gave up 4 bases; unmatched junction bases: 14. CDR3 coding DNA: TGTGCCAGCAGCCACTCCGATCTAGCGGTTGGTTACGAGCAGTACTTC. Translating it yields CASSHSDLAVGYEQYF.

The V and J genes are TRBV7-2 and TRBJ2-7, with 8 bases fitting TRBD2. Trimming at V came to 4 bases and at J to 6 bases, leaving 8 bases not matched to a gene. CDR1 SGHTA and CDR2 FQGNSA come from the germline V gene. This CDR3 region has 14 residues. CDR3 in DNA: TGTGCCAGCAGCTCCCTAGCGGGCCGGGGCGAGCAGTACTTC. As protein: CASSSLAGRGEQYF.

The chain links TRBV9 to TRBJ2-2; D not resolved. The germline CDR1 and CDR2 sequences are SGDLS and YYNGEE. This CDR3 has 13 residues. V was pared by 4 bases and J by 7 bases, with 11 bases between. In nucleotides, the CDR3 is TGTGCCAGCAGCCCCCGTCTTGACGGGGAGCTGTTTTTT. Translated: CASSPRLDGELFF.

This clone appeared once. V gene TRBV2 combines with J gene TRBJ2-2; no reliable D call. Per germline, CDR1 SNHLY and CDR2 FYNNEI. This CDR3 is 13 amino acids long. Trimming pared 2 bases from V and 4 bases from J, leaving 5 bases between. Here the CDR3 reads CASSEFGTGELFF. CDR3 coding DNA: TGTGCCAGCAGTGAATTTGGCACCGGGGAGCTGTTTTTT.

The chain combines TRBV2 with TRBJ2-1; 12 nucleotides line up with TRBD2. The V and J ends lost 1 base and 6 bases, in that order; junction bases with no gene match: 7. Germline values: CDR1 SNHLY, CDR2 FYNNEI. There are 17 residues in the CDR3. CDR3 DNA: TGTGCCAGCAGTGAAGTGCTACTAGCGGGAGGAGGCAATGAGCAGTTCTTC. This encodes CASSEVLLAGGGNEQFF.

CDR3 nucleotides: TGTGCCAGCAGCGTTTTAGCGGGAGGACAAGAGACCCAGTACTTC. Translated: CASSVLAGGQETQYF. The gene calls are TRBV9 and TRBJ2-5, with TRBD2 matching 10 bases. Trimming cost V 2 bases and J 2 bases; bases outside gene matches: 3. The CDR3 extends over 15 amino acids. The germline gives CDR1 SGDLS, CDR2 YYNGEE.